This T cell receptor (beta chain) was retrieved from a study of T cell clones after liver transplantation. The wider study: A pre-transplant mixed lymphocyte reaction with TCRbeta sequencing defined graft-donor-reactive clones followed in post-transplant blood. Timepoints were pre-transplant, pre-withdrawal, and after withdrawal was completed or failed.

Comments on this clone: Antigen specificity is unknown.

General study findings and limits: Low donor cell numbers restricted donor-reactive repertoire measurement in a couple of subjects.

Repertoires were generated with immunoSEQ multiplex PCR, while TCRdb's copy carries only in-frame clones and drops some. The repertoire holds about 74,000 clones, with 80% as singletons. The sequence was obtained from a human donor who received a liver transplant. The sequences come from CD4+ T cells from blood, collected before liver transplant.

CDR3 DNA sequence: TGTGCCAGCAGCGGCCCGGGGCCCGGCTATGGCTACACCTTC. It specifies CASSGPGPGYGYTF. The chain joins TRBV11-1 to TRBJ1-2; perhaps TRBD1 as D (5 bases). The CDR3 consists of 14 residues. Germline CDR1 and CDR2: SGHAT and FQDESV (reference sequence). V lost 5 bases and J 4 bases, leaving 14 bases between the germline ends.